The present entry profiles one T cell receptor (beta chain) with its context. Sequencing used immunoSEQ multiplex PCR; TCRdb keeps in-frame clones, though not all of them. The sample lists some 170,000 clones; approximately 88% were seen once. The record originates from a study of blood T cell repertoires in COVID-19. Germline-derived CDR1 and CDR2 are MNHEY and SVGAGI. With 8 bases removed from V and 1 base from J, the gap between germline ends came to 14 bases. The CDR3 has 15 amino acids. This TCR came from a woman between 45 and 60 years old with acute or convalescent COVID-19. The chain uses TRBV6-5 and TRBJ2-2; D might be TRBD2 (6 bases). The specimen was peripheral blood. DNA of the CDR3: TGTGCCAGCCCACCCCGACTAGGGAACACCGGGGAGCTGTTTTTT. Its protein is CASPPRLGNTGELFF.